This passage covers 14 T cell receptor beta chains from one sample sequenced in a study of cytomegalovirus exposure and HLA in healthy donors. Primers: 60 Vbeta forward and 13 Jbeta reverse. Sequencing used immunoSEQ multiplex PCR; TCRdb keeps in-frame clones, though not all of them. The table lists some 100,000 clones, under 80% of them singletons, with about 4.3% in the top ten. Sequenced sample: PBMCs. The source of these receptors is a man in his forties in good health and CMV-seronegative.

CDR3 coding DNA: TGTGCCAGCAGAGGCGGACTAGCGGGGGAGAGAGAGACCCAGTACTTC. It codes for CASRGGLAGERETQYF. The chain has TRBV7-2 and TRBJ2-5; 13 nucleotides match TRBD2. The CDR3 sequence is 16 residues long. J lost 4 bases, V lost 6 bases, and 8 bases had no gene match. Per the germline V gene, CDR1 is SGHTA and CDR2 is FQGNSA.

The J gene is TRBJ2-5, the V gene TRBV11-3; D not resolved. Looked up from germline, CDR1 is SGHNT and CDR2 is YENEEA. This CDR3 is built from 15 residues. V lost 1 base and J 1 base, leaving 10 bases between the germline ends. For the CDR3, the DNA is TGTGCCAGCAGCTTAGGGTACAGCATCCAAGAGACCCAGTACTTC. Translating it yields CASSLGYSIQETQYF. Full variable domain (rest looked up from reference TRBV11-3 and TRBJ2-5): EAGVVQSPRYKIIEKKQPVAFWCNPISGHNTLYWYLQNLGQGPELLIRYENEEAVDDSQLPKDRFSAERLKGVDSTLKIQPAELGDSAVYLCASSLGYSIQETQYFGPGTRLLVL.

The CDR3 region is CASSTGSDQPQHF. For the CDR3, the DNA is TGTGCCAGCTCGACAGGGTCGGATCAGCCCCAGCATTTT. This chain connects TRBV18 to TRBJ1-5, with TRBD1 matching 7 bases. The CDR3 length is 13 residues. From germline, CDR1 is KGHSH and CDR2 LQKENI. J was trimmed by 5 bases and V by 6 bases; bases with no gene match: 4.

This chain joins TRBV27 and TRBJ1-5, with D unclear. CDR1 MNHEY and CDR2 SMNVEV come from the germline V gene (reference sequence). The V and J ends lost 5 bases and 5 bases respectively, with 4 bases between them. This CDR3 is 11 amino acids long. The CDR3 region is CASSPDQPQHF. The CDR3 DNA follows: TGTGCCAGCAGTCCAGATCAGCCCCAGCATTTT.

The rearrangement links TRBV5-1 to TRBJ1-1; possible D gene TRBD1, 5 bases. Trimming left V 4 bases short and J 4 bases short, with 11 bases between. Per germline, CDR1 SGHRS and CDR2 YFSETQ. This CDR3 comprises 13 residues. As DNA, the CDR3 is TGCGCCAGCAGCCCTCGGGGGGGCACTGAAGCTTTCTTT. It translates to CASSPRGGTEAFF.

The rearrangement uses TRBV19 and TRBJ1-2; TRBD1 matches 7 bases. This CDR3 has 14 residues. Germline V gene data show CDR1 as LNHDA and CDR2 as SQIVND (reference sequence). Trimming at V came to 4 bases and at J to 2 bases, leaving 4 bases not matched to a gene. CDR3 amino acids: CASSTGGPNYGYTF. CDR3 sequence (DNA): TGTGCCAGTAGTACAGGGGGACCAAACTATGGCTACACCTTC.

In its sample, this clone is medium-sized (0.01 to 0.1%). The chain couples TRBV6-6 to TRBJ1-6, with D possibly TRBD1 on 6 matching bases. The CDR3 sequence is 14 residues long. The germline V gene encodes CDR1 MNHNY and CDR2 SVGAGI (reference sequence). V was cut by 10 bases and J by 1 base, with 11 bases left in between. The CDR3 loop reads CATLQGSYNSPLHF. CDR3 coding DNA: TGTGCCACCCTTCAGGGGTCCTATAATTCACCCCTCCACTTT.

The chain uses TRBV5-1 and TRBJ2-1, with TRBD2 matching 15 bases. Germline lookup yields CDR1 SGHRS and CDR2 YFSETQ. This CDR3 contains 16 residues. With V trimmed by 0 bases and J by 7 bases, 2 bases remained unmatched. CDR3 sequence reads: CASSLGTSGGANEQFF. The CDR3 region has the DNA TGCGCCAGCAGCTTGGGGACTAGCGGGGGGGCGAATGAGCAGTTCTTC.

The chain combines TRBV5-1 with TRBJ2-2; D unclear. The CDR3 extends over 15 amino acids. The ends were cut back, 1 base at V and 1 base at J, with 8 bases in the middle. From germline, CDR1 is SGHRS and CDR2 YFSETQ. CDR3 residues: CASSLPLGNTGELFF. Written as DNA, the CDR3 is TGCGCCAGCAGCTTGCCCCTAGGGAACACCGGGGAGCTGTTTTTT.

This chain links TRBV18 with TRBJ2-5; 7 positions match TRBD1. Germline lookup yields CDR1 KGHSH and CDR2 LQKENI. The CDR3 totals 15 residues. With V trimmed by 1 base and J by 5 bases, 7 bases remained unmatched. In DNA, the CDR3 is TGTGCCAGCTCACCACAAGACAGGGCTGTTGAGACCCAGTACTTC. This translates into CASSPQDRAVETQYF.

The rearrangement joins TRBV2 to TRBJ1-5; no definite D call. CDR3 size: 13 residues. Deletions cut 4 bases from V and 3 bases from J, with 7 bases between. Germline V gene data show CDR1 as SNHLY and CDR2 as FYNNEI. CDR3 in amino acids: CASSGQSNQPQHF. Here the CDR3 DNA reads TGTGCCAGCAGTGGGCAATCCAATCAGCCCCAGCATTTT.

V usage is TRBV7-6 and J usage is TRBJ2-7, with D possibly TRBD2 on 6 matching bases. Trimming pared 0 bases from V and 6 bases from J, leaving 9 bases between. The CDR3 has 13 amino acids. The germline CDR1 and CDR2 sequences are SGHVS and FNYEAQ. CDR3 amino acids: CASSLAEGSEQYV. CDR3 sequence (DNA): TGTGCCAGCAGCTTAGCGGAGGGATCCGAGCAGTACGTC.

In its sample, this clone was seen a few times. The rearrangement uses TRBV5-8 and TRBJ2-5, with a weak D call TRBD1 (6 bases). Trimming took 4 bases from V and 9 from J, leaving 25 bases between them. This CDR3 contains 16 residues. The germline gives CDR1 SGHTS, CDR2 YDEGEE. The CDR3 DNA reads TGTGCCAGCAGCCACCTATGGACAGACCTAAGTATGTCCCAGTACTTC. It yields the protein CASSHLWTDLSMSQYF.

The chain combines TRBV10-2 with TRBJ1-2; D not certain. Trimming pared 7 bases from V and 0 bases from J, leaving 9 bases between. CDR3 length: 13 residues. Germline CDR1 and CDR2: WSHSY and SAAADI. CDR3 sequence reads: CASTGHPNYGYTF. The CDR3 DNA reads TGCGCCAGCACAGGTCATCCTAACTATGGCTACACCTTC.